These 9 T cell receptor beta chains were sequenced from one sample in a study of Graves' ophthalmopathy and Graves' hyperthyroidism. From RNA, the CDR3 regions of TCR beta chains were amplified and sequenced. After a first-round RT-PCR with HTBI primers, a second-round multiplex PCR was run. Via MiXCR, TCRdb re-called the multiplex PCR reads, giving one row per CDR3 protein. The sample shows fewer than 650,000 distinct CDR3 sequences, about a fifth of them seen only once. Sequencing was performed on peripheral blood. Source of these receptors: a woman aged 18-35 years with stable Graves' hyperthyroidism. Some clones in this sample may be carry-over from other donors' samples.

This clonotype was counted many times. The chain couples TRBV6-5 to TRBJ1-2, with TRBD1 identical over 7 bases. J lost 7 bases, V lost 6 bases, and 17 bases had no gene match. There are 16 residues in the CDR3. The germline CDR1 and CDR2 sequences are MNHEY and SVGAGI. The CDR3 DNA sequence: TGTGCCAGCAGACGCACGACAGGGCCCCATCCAATTGGCTACACCTTC. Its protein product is CASRRTTGPHPIGYTF.

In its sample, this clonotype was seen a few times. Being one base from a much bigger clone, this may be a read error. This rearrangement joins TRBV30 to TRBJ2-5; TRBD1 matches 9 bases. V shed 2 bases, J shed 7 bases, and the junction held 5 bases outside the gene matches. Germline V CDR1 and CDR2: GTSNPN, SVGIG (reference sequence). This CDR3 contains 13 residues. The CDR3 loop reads CAWSLTGGGTQYF. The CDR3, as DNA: TGTGCCTGGAGTCTGACAGGGGGGGGGACCCAGTACTTC.

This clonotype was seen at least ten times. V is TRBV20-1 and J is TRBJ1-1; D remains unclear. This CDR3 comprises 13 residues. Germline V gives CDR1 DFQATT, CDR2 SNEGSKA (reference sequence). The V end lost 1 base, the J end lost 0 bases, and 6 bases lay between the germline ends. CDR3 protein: CSARVHMNTEAFF. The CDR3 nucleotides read TGCAGTGCTAGAGTACATATGAACACTGAAGCTTTCTTT.

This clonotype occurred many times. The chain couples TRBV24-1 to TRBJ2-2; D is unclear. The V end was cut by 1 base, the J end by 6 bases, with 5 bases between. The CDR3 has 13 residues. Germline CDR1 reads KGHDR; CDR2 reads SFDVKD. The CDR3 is CATSDFGAGELFF. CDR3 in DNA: TGTGCCACCAGTGATTTTGGAGCCGGGGAGCTGTTTTTT.

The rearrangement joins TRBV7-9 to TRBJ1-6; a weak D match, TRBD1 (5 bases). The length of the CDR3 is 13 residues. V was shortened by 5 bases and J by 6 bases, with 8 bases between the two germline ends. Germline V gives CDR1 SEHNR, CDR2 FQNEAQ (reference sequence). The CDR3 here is CASSGGSNSPLHF. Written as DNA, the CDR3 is TGTGCCAGCAGCGGGGGGAGTAATTCACCCCTCCACTTT.

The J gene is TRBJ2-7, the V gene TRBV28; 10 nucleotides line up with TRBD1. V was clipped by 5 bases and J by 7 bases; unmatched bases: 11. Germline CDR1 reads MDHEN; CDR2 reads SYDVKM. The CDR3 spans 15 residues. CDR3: CASSPLADRGEEQYF. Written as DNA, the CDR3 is TGTGCCAGCAGTCCTCTGGCGGACAGGGGGGAAGAGCAGTACTTC.

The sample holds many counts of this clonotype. The CDR3 region is CASSLAASGQETQYF. The CDR3 region has the DNA TGTGCCAGCAGCTTAGCGGCTAGCGGGCAAGAGACCCAGTACTTC. The gene calls are TRBV7-2 and TRBJ2-5; 8 bases match TRBD2. The V segment lost 0 bases and the J segment 2 bases; nucleotides outside the gene matches: 2. CDR3 size: 15 residues. Germline loops: CDR1 SGHTA, CDR2 FQGNSA.

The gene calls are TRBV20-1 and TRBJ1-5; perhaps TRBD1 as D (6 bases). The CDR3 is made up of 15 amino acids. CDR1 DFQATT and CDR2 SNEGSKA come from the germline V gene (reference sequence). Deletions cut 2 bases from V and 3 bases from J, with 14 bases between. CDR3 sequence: CSARRAAGANQPQHF. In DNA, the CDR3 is TGCAGTGCTAGACGCGCTGCAGGGGCCAATCAGCCCCAGCATTTT.

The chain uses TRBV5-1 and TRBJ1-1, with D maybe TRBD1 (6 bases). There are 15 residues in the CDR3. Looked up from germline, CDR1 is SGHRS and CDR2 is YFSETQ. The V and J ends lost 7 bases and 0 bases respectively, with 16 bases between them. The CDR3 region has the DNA TGCGCCAGCTCTGCAGGGGAAAGCATGAACACTGAAGCTTTCTTT. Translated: CASSAGESMNTEAFF.